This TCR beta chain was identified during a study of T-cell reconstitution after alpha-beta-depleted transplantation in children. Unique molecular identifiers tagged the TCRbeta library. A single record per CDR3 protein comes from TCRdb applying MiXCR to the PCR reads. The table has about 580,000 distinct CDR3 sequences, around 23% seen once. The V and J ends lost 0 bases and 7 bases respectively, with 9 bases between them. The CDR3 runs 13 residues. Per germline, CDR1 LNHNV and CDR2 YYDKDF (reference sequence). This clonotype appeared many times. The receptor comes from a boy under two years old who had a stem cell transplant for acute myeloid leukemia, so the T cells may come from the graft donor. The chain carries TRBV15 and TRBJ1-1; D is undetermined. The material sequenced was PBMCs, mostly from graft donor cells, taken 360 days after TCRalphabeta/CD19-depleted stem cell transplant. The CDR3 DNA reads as TGTGCCACCAGCAGAGATGGAAGTTTTGAAGCTTTCTTT. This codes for CATSRDGSFEAFF.